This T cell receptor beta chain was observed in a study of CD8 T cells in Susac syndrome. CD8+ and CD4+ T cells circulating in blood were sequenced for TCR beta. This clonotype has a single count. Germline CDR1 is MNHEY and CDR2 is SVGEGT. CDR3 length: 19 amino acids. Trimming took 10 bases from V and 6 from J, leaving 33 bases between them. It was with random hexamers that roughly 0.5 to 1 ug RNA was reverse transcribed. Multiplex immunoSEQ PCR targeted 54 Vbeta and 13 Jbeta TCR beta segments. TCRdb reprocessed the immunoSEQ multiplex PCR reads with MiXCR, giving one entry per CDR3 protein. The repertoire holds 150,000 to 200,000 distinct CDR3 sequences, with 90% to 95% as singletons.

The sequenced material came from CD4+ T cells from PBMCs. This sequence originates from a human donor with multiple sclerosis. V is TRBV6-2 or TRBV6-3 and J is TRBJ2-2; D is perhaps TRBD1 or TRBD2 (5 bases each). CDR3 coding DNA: TGTGCCACACCCCGGCGGCGATCCGGGACCCCCAAAAACCCCGGGGAGCTGTTTTTT. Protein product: CATPRRRSGTPKNPGELFF.